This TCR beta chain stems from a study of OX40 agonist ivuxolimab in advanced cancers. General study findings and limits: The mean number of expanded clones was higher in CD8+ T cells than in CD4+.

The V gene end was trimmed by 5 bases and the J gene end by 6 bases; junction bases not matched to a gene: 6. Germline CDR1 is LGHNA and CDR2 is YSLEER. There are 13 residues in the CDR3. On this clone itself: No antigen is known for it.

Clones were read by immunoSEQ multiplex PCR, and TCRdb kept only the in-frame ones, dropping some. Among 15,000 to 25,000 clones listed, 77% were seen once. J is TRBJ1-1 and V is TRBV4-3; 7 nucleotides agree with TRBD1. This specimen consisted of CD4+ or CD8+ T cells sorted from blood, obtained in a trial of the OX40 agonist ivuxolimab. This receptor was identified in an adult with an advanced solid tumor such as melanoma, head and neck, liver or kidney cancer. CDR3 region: CASSYTGAAEAFF. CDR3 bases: TGCGCCAGCAGCTACACAGGGGCGGCTGAAGCTTTCTTT.